This T cell receptor (beta chain) was observed in a study of blood T cell repertoires in COVID-19 (dated by TCRdb to the early 2020s). In terms of the full investigation: The collaborator samples originated in the United States, Italy and Spain and spanned the acute and convalescent phases of COVID-19. The material from the prospective study consisted of cDNA or gDNA derived from T cells, B-cell-depleted T cells, or PBMCs. Subjects who had been exposed to COVID-19, were actively infected with it, or had recovered from it provided the deeply sampled blood TCRbeta repertoires that made up the dataset. The repertoires were released in a freely available public database meant as a resource for research on the immune response to SARS-CoV-2. The samples were drawn from the first 160 participants of the ongoing ImmuneRACE study and from 1,200 or so subjects provided by 6 global collaborators. A de-identified subject ID, COVID-19 status, age in years and sex were almost always included in the sample metadata. HLA class I and class II types, where available, came from metadata supplied by the sample provider rather than from assay-based typing. Results the study describes overall, beyond this receptor: The amount of clinical and demographic metadata varied by source and participant and was provided uncurated.

The CDR3 runs 16 amino acids, cysteine and phenylalanine included. The kept DNA is CDR3 alone, 48 bases in frame from the first base. CDR1 MNHEY and CDR2 SMNVEV were looked up in the germline V gene (reference sequence). The trim is 5 bases for V and 1 base for J, with a gap of 18 bases between the germline ends. TCRbeta CDR3 regions were amplified from genomic DNA by means of the immunoSEQ Assay, a bias-controlled multiplex PCR. Turning to the authors' computational methods: Within the assay, amplification of reference gene primers was used to estimate how many nucleated cells each sample contained. To quantify the absolute abundance of each unique TCRbeta CDR3 rearrangement, sequence reads were collapsed and filtered. For each sample, productive Simpson clonality was calculated as the square root of Simpson's diversity index over productive rearrangements. Not all clones reach the TCRdb copy of this immuneACCESS table, which keeps in-frame sequences only. Checked studies attribute under half of the gap to unresolved V genes and leave the rest unexplained. V and J calls and clone size are given by that table; D and trimming were obtained from the DNA. For this sample there are around 260,000 clones; over 75% appear just once. Clones ranked in the top ten supply about 0.65% of the sample.

The sample holds a few counts of this clone. Its antigen is still unknown. Per-base qualities were not stored, and no clone one base away is much larger. Each collaborating institution followed its own protocols to collect whole blood in K2EDTA tubes. Collaborator samples were shipped for TCRbeta analysis as frozen whole blood, isolated PBMCs, or DNA extracted from either sample type. This sequence originates from a human donor in a cohort sampled during active COVID-19. This chain joins TRBV27 to TRBJ2-7, and perhaps TRBD1 as D gene, on 5 matching bases. What was sequenced was peripheral blood. The CDR3 is CASSPLGEPLSYEQYF. The nucleotides read TGTGCCAGCAGTCCCTTAGGGGAACCTTTGTCCTACGAGCAGTACTTC.